The 21 T cell receptor beta chains below all came from one sample that was sequenced in a study of blood T cell repertoires in COVID-19. TCRdb's copy holds only in-frame clones and misses some; the assay was immunoSEQ multiplex PCR. The repertoire consists of about 350,000 clones, with roughly 89% occurring once and the leading ten covering 3% to 4%. Sequencing was performed on peripheral blood. Every receptor here comes from a woman younger than 30 who had recovered from COVID-19.

The genes are TRBV24-1 and TRBJ1-2; 7 nucleotides line up with TRBD1. Unmatched junction bases numbered 9, after V lost 4 bases and J lost 2 bases. Germline-derived CDR1 and CDR2 are KGHDR and SFDVKD. The CDR3 length is 16 residues. The CDR3 bases are TGTGCCACCAGTGACGCCAGGGACAGCCCGAACTATGGCTACACCTTC. This encodes CATSDARDSPNYGYTF.

This clone has just one count. The genes are TRBV28 and TRBJ1-2; TRBD1 matches 7 bases. The CDR3 extends over 14 amino acids. CDR1 and CDR2 (germline): MDHEN, SYDVKM. The V segment lost 6 bases and the J segment 3 bases; nucleotides outside the gene matches: 7. The CDR3 here is CASRQRDSYYGYTF. CDR3 nucleotides: TGTGCCAGCAGACAGAGGGACAGCTACTATGGCTACACCTTC.

The chain employs TRBV6-6 and TRBJ2-7; 10 bases fit TRBD1. The CDR3 loop spans 16 amino acids. Germline CDR1 is MNHNY and CDR2 is SVGAGI (reference sequence). V was pared by 6 bases and J by 5 bases, with 13 bases of the junction left unmatched. Here the CDR3 reads CASRRQGAMRIHEQYV. The DNA for the CDR3 is TGTGCCAGCAGGAGACAGGGGGCGATGAGGATCCACGAGCAGTACGTC.

V and J are TRBV2 and TRBJ2-5, with a weak D call TRBD2 (6 bases). The ends were cut back, 6 bases at V and 5 bases at J, with 10 bases in the middle. Germline V gene data show CDR1 as SNHLY and CDR2 as FYNNEI. This CDR3 is built from 12 residues. CDR3 DNA: TGTGCCAGCAGCACGACTAGGGAGACCCAGTACTTC. It codes for CASSTTRETQYF. The full variable domain, its missing parts supplied by reference TRBV2 and TRBJ2-5, is EPEVTQTPSHQVTQMGQEVILRCVPISNHLYFYWYRQILGQKVEFLVSFYNNEISEKSEIFDDQFSVERPDGSNFTLKIRSTKLEDSAMYFCASSTTRETQYFGPGTRLLVL.

Only one count was recorded for this clone. The chain employs TRBV6-2 or TRBV6-3 and TRBJ2-4; TRBD1 aligns across 8 bases. CDR3 size: 16 residues. The ends lost 4 bases at V and 0 bases at J; junction bases unmatched: 5. Germline lookup yields CDR1 MNHEY and CDR2 SVGEGT. The DNA for the CDR3 is TGTGCCAGCAGTTTGGGACAGGAACTAGCCAAAAACATTCAGTACTTC. Protein sequence: CASSLGQELAKNIQYF.

The V and J genes are TRBV24-1 and TRBJ2-5; 11 bases map to TRBD2. Germline values: CDR1 KGHDR, CDR2 SFDVKD. The CDR3 runs to 16 residues. The V and J ends lost 4 bases and 2 bases, in that order; junction bases with no gene match: 5. CDR3 region: CATSEGTSGKQETQYF. The CDR3 DNA reads TGTGCCACCAGTGAAGGGACTAGCGGAAAACAAGAGACCCAGTACTTC.

V and J are TRBV6-2 or TRBV6-3 and TRBJ2-2; 7 nucleotides match TRBD2. V shed 0 bases, J shed 4 bases, and the junction held 20 bases outside the gene matches. CDR3 size: 21 residues. CDR1 is MNHEY and CDR2 is SVGEGT in the germline V gene. The CDR3 DNA sequence: TGTGCCAGCAGTTACTCGAAGGAAGGAGGGAGGGCCATAGCAAGCACCGGGGAGCTGTTTTTT. Translated, it gives CASSYSKEGGRAIASTGELFF.

The chain is built from TRBV7-2 and TRBJ2-1; TRBD2 might be the D (5 bases). CDR3 length: 16 amino acids. The V gene's germline CDR1 is SGHTA and CDR2 FQGNSA. The V and J ends lost 1 base and 0 bases respectively, with 10 bases between them. The CDR3: CASSLEERSSYNEQFF. DNA of the CDR3: TGTGCCAGCAGCTTAGAGGAGCGGAGCTCCTACAATGAGCAGTTCTTC. Supplemented by reference TRBV7-2 and TRBJ2-1, the full variable domain reads GAGVSQSPSNKVTEKGKDVELRCDPISGHTALYWYRQSLGQGLEFLIYFQGNSAPDKSGLPSDRFSAERTGGSVSTLTIQRTQQEDSAVYLCASSLEERSSYNEQFFGPGTRLTVL.

The chain uses TRBV27 and TRBJ2-2; TRBD1 agrees at 7 bases. Germline V lookup: CDR1 MNHEY, CDR2 SMNVEV (reference sequence). The CDR3 contains 17 residues. Trimming cost V 5 bases and J 4 bases; bases outside gene matches: 13. For the CDR3, the DNA is TGTGCCAGCAGTCTAGACTACCCGGGACAGTTCACCGGGGAGCTGTTTTTT. Translated: CASSLDYPGQFTGELFF.

The rearrangement uses TRBV6-5 and TRBJ2-1, with 9 positions matching TRBD2. This CDR3 spans 15 amino acids. V gave up 0 bases and J gave up 9 bases; unmatched junction bases: 6. Germline values: CDR1 MNHEY, CDR2 SVGAGI. The CDR3 DNA reads TGTGCCAGCAGTTACTCGCGGGAGGGCCGGGGTGAGCAGTTCTTC. As protein: CASSYSREGRGEQFF.

The genes are TRBV25-1 and TRBJ1-1; D unresolved. This CDR3 region has 13 residues. CDR1 and CDR2 from the germline V gene are MGHDK and SYGVNS. Trimming left V 0 bases short and J 2 bases short, with 4 bases between. This CDR3 reads CASSEYTNTEAFF. The CDR3 DNA is TGTGCCAGCAGTGAATATACTAACACTGAAGCTTTCTTT.

This chain joins TRBV5-4 and TRBJ2-7; 8 bases are shared with TRBD2. This CDR3 has 13 amino acids. CDR1 is SGHNT and CDR2 is YYREEE in the germline V gene (reference sequence). With 5 bases clipped from V and 4 bases from J, the junction kept 5 bases outside the gene matches. In nucleotides, the CDR3 is TGTGCCAGCAGTCCGGGGGGGGGATACGAGCAGTACGTC. It encodes CASSPGGGYEQYV.

V usage is TRBV7-8 and J usage is TRBJ2-5; D unresolved. V was clipped by 5 bases and J by 5 bases, with 18 bases between them. The CDR3 loop spans 15 amino acids. From germline, CDR1 is SGHVS and CDR2 FQNEAQ. CDR3 coding DNA: TGTGCCAGCAGCCCGACCCTTTCGGGTTCCGAGACCCAGTACTTC. Protein: CASSPTLSGSETQYF.

V is TRBV5-6 and J is TRBJ2-7, with 8 bases that match TRBD2. V shed 0 bases, J shed 2 bases, and the junction held 7 bases outside the gene matches. The CDR3 length is 16 residues. CDR1 is SGHDT, CDR2 YYEEEE, per germline. The CDR3 region is CASSLGLREAPYEQYV. CDR3 in DNA: TGTGCCAGCAGCTTGGGGTTGCGGGAGGCTCCCTACGAGCAGTACGTC.

In DNA, the CDR3 is TGTGCCAGCAGCTTAGCGATCGGTCGAGTCACTGAAGCTTTCTTT. Its protein is CASSLAIGRVTEAFF. This chain uses TRBV7-2 with TRBJ1-1; D remains ambiguous. The germline V and J ends were trimmed by 0 bases and 4 bases, with 12 bases remaining between them. Germline CDR1 is SGHTA and CDR2 is FQGNSA. The CDR3 has 15 residues.

The rearrangement links TRBV5-5 to TRBJ2-7; 13 bases map to TRBD2. The CDR3 has 15 amino acids. With V trimmed by 4 bases and J by 3 bases, 4 bases remained unmatched. Germline V gene data show CDR1 as SGHKS and CDR2 as YYEKEE (reference sequence). This chain's CDR3 is CASSQGLAGYYEQYV. The DNA of the CDR3 is TGTGCCAGCAGCCAGGGACTAGCGGGATACTACGAGCAGTACGTC.

As regards this clone: The sample has other DNA sequences that encode this CDR3 too. V usage is TRBV2 and J usage is TRBJ2-7, with 7 bases matching TRBD2. Germline CDR1 and CDR2: SNHLY and FYNNEI. Trimming cost V 8 bases and J 4 bases; bases outside gene matches: 5. This CDR3 contains 12 residues. CDR3 DNA sequence: TGTGCCAGCCGGGGCGGGAGTTACGAGCAGTACGTC. This encodes CASRGGSYEQYV.

This sequence joins TRBV10-3 and TRBJ1-1; D unresolved. The CDR3 is 15 residues long. With 3 bases removed from V and 11 bases from J, the gap between germline ends came to 22 bases. Germline loops: CDR1 ENHRY, CDR2 SYGVKD. The CDR3 DNA reads TGTGCCATCAGTGATTTTACGATTTCATCATTTCGGGCTTTCTTT. Translation: CAISDFTISSFRAFF.

This CDR3 reads CASSTVAGSTDTQYF. CDR3 in DNA: TGTGCCAGTAGTACGGTAGCGGGAAGCACAGATACGCAGTATTTT. The genes are TRBV19 and TRBJ2-3, with 8 bases aligning to TRBD2. This CDR3 spans 15 amino acids. Germline trimming cut 4 bases from V and 0 bases from J; bases unmatched to any gene: 3. Per the germline V gene, CDR1 is LNHDA and CDR2 is SQIVND (reference sequence).

V and J are TRBV7-9 and TRBJ1-1, with 7 bases aligning to TRBD1. After removal of 5 bases from V and 3 bases from J, the junction contained 6 bases not matched to a gene. The CDR3 runs to 14 residues. Germline V lookup: CDR1 SEHNR, CDR2 FQNEAQ (reference sequence). CDR3 loop: CASSEGTEYTEAFF. CDR3 sequence (DNA): TGTGCCAGCAGCGAAGGGACAGAATACACTGAAGCTTTCTTT.

The V and J genes are TRBV11-3 and TRBJ2-1; 9 nucleotides match TRBD2. V was clipped by 2 bases and J by 10 bases; unmatched bases: 9. Germline CDR1 is SGHNT and CDR2 is YENEEA. The CDR3 extends over 15 amino acids. The CDR3 bases are TGTGCCAGCAGCTTATGGGGGACTAGCTCTCCCGAGCAGTTCTTC. Protein sequence: CASSLWGTSSPEQFF.